This entry lists 27 T cell receptor beta chains sequenced from one sample in a study of blood T cells in healthy people across ages. Using a J-beta primer mix together with a sample-barcoded 5' primer, a second PCR was run for 7 to 11 cycles. TCRdb reprocessed the 5' RACE reads with MiXCR, giving one entry per CDR3 protein. The repertoire has hundreds of thousands of distinct CDR3 sequences, roughly 56% of them found once; the top ten carry 20% to 30%. Material for sequencing was blood. The receptors were sampled from a man in his forties in good health.

This clonotype was recorded a few times. The V and J genes are TRBV25-1 and TRBJ2-5; D unresolved. Germline V gene data show CDR1 as MGHDK and CDR2 as SYGVNS. V lost 3 bases, J lost 4 bases, and 15 bases lay in between. The CDR3 covers 15 residues. The CDR3 region is CASSERRTRGETQYF. Here the CDR3 DNA reads TGTGCCAGCAGTGAGAGACGGACCCGTGGAGAGACCCAGTACTTC.

This clonotype was counted between two and nine times. The chain combines TRBV3-1 with TRBJ1-1; no clear D. V was pared by 2 bases and J by 0 bases, with 7 bases between. The CDR3 is 14 residues long. CDR1 is LGHDT and CDR2 is YNNKEL in the germline V gene (reference sequence). In DNA, the CDR3 is TGTGCCAGCAGCCAAAATAGGATGAACACTGAAGCTTTCTTT. Translated: CASSQNRMNTEAFF.

This chain links TRBV27 with TRBJ2-3, with 8 bases identical to TRBD1. Germline-derived CDR1 and CDR2 are MNHEY and SMNVEV (reference sequence). The length of the CDR3 is 12 residues. Losses at the gene ends were 7 bases for V and 11 bases for J; bases not matched to a gene: 8. The CDR3 nucleotides read TGTGCCAGCACCGACGGACAGGGATGGCAGTATTTT. Its translation is CASTDGQGWQYF.

The chain carries TRBV20-1 and TRBJ2-5; 9 nucleotides align to TRBD2. The CDR3 is 13 residues long. Germline V gene data show CDR1 as DFQATT and CDR2 as SNEGSKA (reference sequence). The CDR3 region has the DNA TGCAGCACCGGGACTAGCCCTTCCGGGGAGCAGTACTTC. Its protein product is CSTGTSPSGEQYF.

The chain has TRBV20-1 and TRBJ2-3; TRBD2 aligns across 12 bases. V gave up 1 base and J gave up 5 bases; unmatched junction bases: 4. This CDR3 region has 15 residues. Germline V lookup: CDR1 DFQATT, CDR2 SNEGSKA (reference sequence). The CDR3 DNA sequence: TGCAGTGCTAGAGGACTAGCGGGAGAGTTAGATACGCAGTATTTT. Translation: CSARGLAGELDTQYF.

This clonotype was seen only a few times. J is TRBJ1-6 and V is TRBV7-6; D gene uncertain. The germline V and J ends were trimmed by 5 bases and 7 bases, with 15 bases remaining between them. The germline gives CDR1 SGHVS, CDR2 FNYEAQ. CDR3 length: 15 residues. The DNA for the CDR3 is TGTGCCAGCAGCCCGTCAACAGCGTTCAATTCACCCCTCCACTTT. It is translated as CASSPSTAFNSPLHF.

Concerning this clonotype itself: One end of the junction does not line up with germline, which may come from a read error. The CDR3 is CASSREGQSYNEKFF. The DNA for the CDR3 is TGTGCCAGCAGCCGAGAGGGACAGAGCTACAATGAGAAGTTCTTC. The V call is TRBV7-3, the J call TRBJ2-1; 7 positions agree with TRBD1. Germline-derived CDR1 and CDR2 are SGHTA and FQGTGA. This CDR3 comprises 15 residues.

A single count supports this clonotype. This chain connects TRBV28 to TRBJ2-7, with TRBD2 matching 11 bases. Losses at the gene ends were 3 bases for V and 2 bases for J; bases not matched to a gene: 9. Germline V CDR1 and CDR2: MDHEN, SYDVKM. The CDR3 contains 17 residues. CDR3 loop: CASSFRLAGLLPYEQYF. The CDR3 bases are TGTGCCAGCAGTTTTCGACTAGCGGGACTTTTACCCTACGAGCAGTACTTC.

V is TRBV14 and J is TRBJ2-5, with 8 bases fitting TRBD2. The CDR3 spans 16 residues. The V gene's germline CDR1 is SGHDN and CDR2 FVKESK. J gave up 4 bases and V 1 base, and 8 bases lay outside the gene matches. The CDR3 DNA reads TGTGCCAGCAGCCAAGGAGTGCTAGCGGGTGGAGAGACCCAGTACTTC. Amino acid sequence: CASSQGVLAGGETQYF.

CDR3 sequence reads: CASSQRTGRYEQYF. Here the CDR3 DNA reads TGCGCCAGCAGCCAGCGGACAGGTCGCTACGAGCAGTACTTC. The rearrangement joins TRBV4-3 to TRBJ2-7, with 7 bases that match TRBD1. V gave up 3 bases and J gave up 3 bases; unmatched junction bases: 5. The germline CDR1 and CDR2 sequences are LGHNA and YSLEER. This CDR3 comprises 14 residues.

In regard to this clonotype: The conserved closing phenylalanine or tryptophan is absent in this CDR3, likely reflecting a read error. V is TRBV3-1 and J is TRBJ2-5, with TRBD1 as a possible D gene (6 bases). Germline V gene sequence: CDR1 LGHDT, CDR2 YNNKEL (reference sequence). CDR3 length: 15 amino acids. With 1 base removed from V and 5 bases from J, the gap between germline ends came to 14 bases. CDR3 in amino acids: CASSQGPGARETQYY. The CDR3 bases are TGTGCCAGCAGCCAAGGTCCAGGGGCACGGGAGACCCAGTACTAC.

There are a few counts of this clonotype. The rearrangement uses TRBV20-1 and TRBJ2-1; 7 bases agree with TRBD2. V lost 6 bases, J lost 10 bases, and 3 bases stayed unmatched. In germline, CDR1 is DFQATT, CDR2 SNEGSKA (reference sequence). The CDR3 consists of 10 residues. The CDR3 loop is CSAPGGEQFF. The CDR3 region has the DNA TGCAGTGCCCCGGGGGGAGAGCAGTTCTTC.

The count of this clonotype is one. This CDR3 reads CASSSWGDPHIGYGYTF. For the CDR3, the DNA is TGTGCCAGCAGTTCTTGGGGGGACCCTCACATCGGCTATGGCTACACCTTC. The J gene is TRBJ1-2, the V gene TRBV27; D is perhaps TRBD1 (5 bases). CDR1 and CDR2 (germline): MNHEY, SMNVEV (reference sequence). Trimming removed 4 bases at V and 4 bases at J, with 22 bases between. The CDR3 totals 17 residues.

This clonotype was picked up a small number of times. The V call is TRBV6-1, the J call TRBJ2-4; D not certain. The V end was cut by 0 bases, the J end by 6 bases, with 6 bases between. The germline CDR1 and CDR2 sequences are MNHNS and SASEGT. The CDR3 covers 13 residues. CDR3 nucleotide sequence: TGTGCCAGCAGTGAAGCGTTAACAAACATTCAGTACTTC. This sequence encodes CASSEALTNIQYF.

The V call is TRBV6-5, the J call TRBJ2-5, with 9 bases aligning to TRBD1. The CDR3 covers 16 residues. Germline V lookup: CDR1 MNHEY, CDR2 SVGAGI. V shed 6 bases and J 0 bases; nucleotides not matched to a gene: 8. In nucleotides, the CDR3 is TGTGCCAGCAGCATCCGGGACAGGGCCCACCAAGAGACCCAGTACTTC. Amino acids: CASSIRDRAHQETQYF.

The chain is built from TRBV7-9 and TRBJ1-2; weak D call: TRBD1 (5 bases). Trimming left V 7 bases short and J 3 bases short, with 21 bases between. The length of the CDR3 is 16 residues. Germline CDR1 SEHNR, CDR2 FQNEAQ (reference sequence). The CDR3 region is CASTTSTLQVHYGYTF. CDR3 bases: TGTGCCAGCACCACCTCCACCCTACAGGTGCACTATGGCTACACCTTC.

The chain couples TRBV20-1 to TRBJ2-7, with 8 bases matching TRBD1. Per the germline V gene, CDR1 is DFQATT and CDR2 is SNEGSKA (reference sequence). The CDR3 has 15 residues. With V trimmed by 5 bases and J by 2 bases, 11 bases remained unmatched. CDR3 loop: CSAFLGQGDPYEQYF. The CDR3 nucleotides read TGCAGTGCTTTTCTAGGACAGGGCGACCCCTACGAGCAGTACTTC.

The CDR3 reads CASKETSSYNEQFF. The CDR3 nucleotides read TGTGCCAGCAAAGAGACTAGCTCCTACAATGAGCAGTTCTTC. The chain carries TRBV6-2 or TRBV6-3 and TRBJ2-1; perhaps TRBD2 as D (6 bases). Germline V lookup: CDR1 MNHEY, CDR2 SVGEGT. V lost 7 bases and J lost 0, with 10 bases in between. This CDR3 is built from 14 residues.

The rearrangement links TRBV24-1 to TRBJ2-7, with D perhaps TRBD1 (5 bases). CDR1 is KGHDR and CDR2 is SFDVKD in the germline V gene. Trimming removed 5 bases at V and 4 bases at J, with 11 bases between. CDR3 length equals 13 residues. CDR3 in DNA: TGTGCCACCAGTGCGGCAGGGCAGTACGAGCAGTACTTC. It yields the protein CATSAAGQYEQYF.

The J gene is TRBJ2-3, the V gene TRBV6-5, with TRBD2 matching over 8 bases. The CDR3 extends over 14 amino acids. After removal of 4 bases from V and 5 bases from J, the junction contained 5 bases not matched to a gene. Germline CDR1 MNHEY, CDR2 SVGAGI. The CDR3 coding sequence is TGTGCCAGCAGTTCACGGGAGGGTCGAGATACGCAGTATTTT. Its protein product is CASSSREGRDTQYF.

This clonotype was observed a handful of times. The chain recombines TRBV7-2 with TRBJ2-4; D ambiguous. The V end lost 5 bases, the J end lost 0 bases, and 14 bases lay between the germline ends. Germline V gives CDR1 SGHTA, CDR2 FQGNSA. The CDR3 is 16 amino acids. Here the CDR3 reads CASSPGVTLAKNIQYF. Here the CDR3 DNA reads TGTGCCAGCAGCCCTGGTGTGACTCTAGCCAAAAACATTCAGTACTTC.

CDR3 region: CSVTVGRDRNEQFF. CDR3 DNA sequence: TGCAGCGTAACCGTTGGGCGGGACCGCAATGAGCAGTTCTTC. This rearrangement joins TRBV29-1 to TRBJ2-1, with a possible D match to TRBD2 (6 bases). Germline V lookup: CDR1 SQVTM, CDR2 ANQGSEA. Deletions cut 6 bases from V and 6 bases from J, with 18 bases between. The CDR3 has 14 residues.

V gene TRBV28 combines with J gene TRBJ1-1; possible D gene TRBD1, 6 bases. V dropped 8 bases and J dropped 6 bases, with 10 bases sitting between them. The CDR3 covers 11 residues. The germline gives CDR1 MDHEN, CDR2 SYDVKM. The CDR3 region is CASLRTAEAFF. CDR3 nucleotides: TGTGCCAGCCTTCGGACAGCTGAAGCTTTCTTT. Filled out from reference TRBV28 and TRBJ1-1, the complete variable domain reads DVKVTQSSRYLVKRTGEKVFLECVQDMDHENMFWYRQDPGLGLRLIYFSYDVKMKEKGDIPEGYSVSREKKERFSLILESASTNQTSMYLCASLRTAEAFFGQGTRLTVV.

This clonotype was seen a few times. V is TRBV15 and J is TRBJ2-7, with TRBD1 as a possible D gene (6 bases). V lost 0 bases, J lost 7 bases, and 19 bases lay in between. The V gene's germline CDR1 is LNHNV and CDR2 YYDKDF (reference sequence). The CDR3 length is 16 residues. In DNA, the CDR3 is TGTGCCACCAGCAGAGATTTCAGTCCTTTTAGGGGGGAGCAGTACTTC. Protein sequence: CATSRDFSPFRGEQYF.

This clonotype was seen more than once but under ten times. V gene TRBV4-3 combines with J gene TRBJ2-3; no reliable D call. The CDR3 is made up of 15 amino acids. The V gene's germline CDR1 is LGHNA and CDR2 YSLEER. The V gene lost 2 bases and the J gene lost 2 bases, with 11 bases spanning the gap. CDR3 residues: CASSQNPTFTDTQYF. CDR3 coding DNA: TGCGCCAGCAGCCAAAACCCCACTTTCACAGATACGCAGTATTTT.

V usage is TRBV7-2 and J usage is TRBJ2-1; 10 positions agree with TRBD2. The germline gives CDR1 SGHTA, CDR2 FQGNSA. This CDR3 region has 15 residues. Trimming removed 5 bases from V and 3 bases from J; junction bases left unmatched: 4. CDR3 coding DNA: TGTGCCAGCAGCAAAGCGGGAGGGAGCTACAATGAGCAGTTCTTC. This sequence encodes CASSKAGGSYNEQFF.

CDR3 loop: CASSYSSRGMSEAFF. As DNA, the CDR3 is TGTGCCAGCAGTTACTCGTCCAGGGGGATGAGTGAAGCTTTCTTT. The J gene is TRBJ1-1, the V gene TRBV6-5, with TRBD1 identical over 7 bases. CDR3 length: 15 amino acids. Per germline, CDR1 MNHEY and CDR2 SVGAGI. V was clipped by 0 bases and J by 7 bases; unmatched bases: 8.